This T cell receptor (beta chain) appears in the sequencing data of a study of blood T cell repertoires in COVID-19. This clone was detected only a few times. In the study's own analysis: Nucleated cell counts were estimated from reference gene primer amplification. Profiled with immunoSEQ multiplex PCR; TCRdb holds only in-frame clones, not every one. That table furnishes V, J and clone size, whereas the DNA furnished D and trimming. Found here are 110,000 or so clones, approximately 80% of them singletons; the top ten hold 4% to 4.5%. Trimming shortened V by 0 bases and J by 0 bases, and 17 bases separated the two germline ends. This CDR3 has 19 residues. Looked up from germline, CDR1 is LGHNA and CDR2 is YSLEER.

Sequences were obtained from peripheral blood. This receptor was obtained from a woman in her sixties or seventies with acute or convalescent COVID-19. The genes are TRBV4-3 and TRBJ1-4, with D maybe TRBD1 (5 bases). CDR3 region: CASSQETLQGRATNEKLFF. The CDR3 nucleotides read TGCGCCAGCAGCCAAGAGACACTTCAGGGTCGGGCAACTAATGAAAAACTGTTTTTT.